This paragraph reports one T cell receptor beta chain. The data belong to a study of blood T cell repertoires in COVID-19. Whole-study context: The study drew acute and convalescent COVID-19 samples from the United States, Italy and Spain.

The CDR3 length is 16 residues. The germline CDR1 and CDR2 sequences are SEHNR and FQNEAQ (reference sequence). After removal of 5 bases from V and 5 bases from J, the junction contained 7 bases not matched to a gene. In the authors' workflow: Researchers report that nucleated cell counts were estimated from reference gene primer amplification. Some clones are missing from TCRdb's copy, which holds only in-frame ones; the method was immunoSEQ multiplex PCR. That table supplies the V and J calls and clone size; D and trimming were determined from the DNA. The sample contains about 160,000 clones, 80% to 85% of which appear only once.

The specimen sequenced was peripheral blood. This TCR came from a man between 18 and 35 years old with active or convalescent COVID-19. The chain joins TRBV7-9 to TRBJ1-5; 12 bases line up with TRBD1. The CDR3 bases are TGTGCCAGCAGCCGGGACAGGGGGCTTAGGTATCAGCCCCAGCATTTT. Translation: CASSRDRGLRYQPQHF.